This TCR beta chain derives from a study of blood T cell dynamics during melanoma immunotherapy. Study background: Standard first-line treatment here was pembrolizumab or nivolumab plus ipilimumab in metastatic melanoma.

Described time point: pre-treatment baseline. Each sorted CD8+ T cell subset had its entire DNA loaded. Assay: immunoSEQ multiplex PCR; the TCRdb copy retains only in-frame clones and omits some. The table has 3,500 to 5,000 clones, just over 95% seen once; the top ten hold 1.2%. Note on this clone: Its antigen is not known.

This CDR3 is 14 amino acids long. General study results and limits: Immune-effector CD8+ cells best matched cell-free DNA CDR3 sequences and were most clonal.

This chain uses TRBV21-1 with TRBJ2-7. TRBV21-1 corresponds to a pseudogene. The receptor comes from a human donor with melanoma. The input for sequencing was effector memory CD8+ T cells from blood, taken from a patient treated with checkpoint blockade. The CDR3 DNA sequence: TGTGCCAGCAGCCACTTAACAAAAACCTACGAGCAGTACTTC. This gives the protein CASSHLTKTYEQYF.